This T cell receptor (beta chain) was obtained from a study of blood T cell repertoires in COVID-19 (dated by TCRdb to about 2020). With respect to the entire study: Samples from collaborators originated in the United States, Italy and Spain and spanned both the acute and convalescent phases of COVID-19. The prospective study material was composed of cDNA or gDNA derived from T cells, B-cell-depleted T cells, or PBMCs. The dataset comprised deeply sampled blood TCRbeta repertoires from subjects exposed to, actively infected with, or recovered from COVID-19. The repertoires were made available in a free public database intended to serve as a resource for research on the immune response to SARS-CoV-2. The samples were drawn from the first 160 participants of the ongoing ImmuneRACE study and from 950 to 1,500 subjects provided by 6 global collaborators. Sample metadata almost always included a de-identified subject ID, COVID-19 status, age in years and sex. Where available, HLA class I and class II types were taken from metadata supplied by the sample provider and were not determined by assay-based typing. What the authors observed across the whole study: Clinical and demographic metadata were provided uncurated, with the amount varying by source and participant.

Participants in the prospective study were enrolled through a virtual design, were aged roughly 18 to 100 years, and lived in approximately 24 United States geographic areas. In the prospective study, participants were assigned to cohorts based on the clinical history participants reported in a screening survey and a study questionnaire. Recovered participants in ImmuneRACE Cohort 3 were defined as having two consecutive negative NP/OP PCR tests, clearance from a healthcare professional, or resolution of symptoms. In the prospective study, mobile phlebotomists collected whole blood, serum and a nasopharyngeal or oropharyngeal swab from each participant. Additional blood draws and questionnaires over an approximately two-month period could optionally be provided by prospective study participants. Blood samples from the prospective study were shipped frozen or at room temperature prior to DNA extraction.

Notes on this clone: Its specific antigen is unknown. No clone much larger than this one lies a single base away; base qualities are absent.

From cysteine to phenylalanine, the CDR3 is 16 amino acids long. Solely the CDR3 DNA is kept, with 48 bases framed from the first base. The germline V and J ends show losses of 3 bases and 1 base respectively, and no gene match explains 7 bases of the junction. The germline V gene (reference sequence) sets CDR1 to LNHDA and CDR2 to SQIVND. TCRbeta CDR3 regions were amplified from genomic DNA using the immunoSEQ Assay, a bias-controlled multiplex PCR. The original pipeline was this. The number of nucleated cells in each sample was estimated from the amplification of reference gene primers within the assay. To quantify the absolute abundance of each unique TCRbeta CDR3 rearrangement, sequence reads were collapsed and filtered. For each sample, productive Simpson clonality was calculated by taking the square root of Simpson's diversity index across productive rearrangements. Imported from immuneACCESS, the table was reduced by TCRdb to in-frame sequences with V and J called. These copies leave out some clones; in studies compared against another copy, an unresolved V gene accounts for under half, and the cause of the remainder is not known. V and J calls and clone size follow that table, whereas D and trimming were derived from the DNA. Recorded for this sample are 490,000 or so clones; 70% to 90% of them occurred a single time. Of the sample, roughly 8.5% is held by the ten largest clones.

Sequencing was performed on PBMCs or T cells enriched from blood (not recorded which). The rearranged segments are TRBV19 and TRBJ2-5, and TRBD1 aligns with 8 junction nucleotides. This receptor was taken from a woman aged 55-75 years who had recovered from COVID-19. The DNA is TGTGCCAGTAGTATTTTAGGACAGGGTTCCCAAGAGACCCAGTACTTC. The translation is CASSILGQGSQETQYF.